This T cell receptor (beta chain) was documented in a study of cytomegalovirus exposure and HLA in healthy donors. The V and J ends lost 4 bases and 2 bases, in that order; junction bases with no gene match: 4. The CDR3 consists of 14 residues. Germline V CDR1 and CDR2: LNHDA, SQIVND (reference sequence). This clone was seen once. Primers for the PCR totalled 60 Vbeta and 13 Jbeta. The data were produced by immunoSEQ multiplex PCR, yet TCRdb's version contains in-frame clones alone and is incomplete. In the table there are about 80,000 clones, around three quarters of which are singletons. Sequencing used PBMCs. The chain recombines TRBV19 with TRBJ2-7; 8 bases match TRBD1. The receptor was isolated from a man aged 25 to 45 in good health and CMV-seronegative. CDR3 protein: CASSKDRVTYEQYF. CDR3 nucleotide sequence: TGTGCCAGTAGTAAGGACAGGGTTACCTACGAGCAGTACTTC.